A single sample gave rise to the 19 T cell receptor beta chains below, sequenced in a study of cytomegalovirus exposure and HLA in healthy donors. A multiplex PCR was run with 60 Vbeta primers and 13 Jbeta primers. Libraries were prepared by immunoSEQ multiplex PCR; TCRdb keeps only in-frame clonotypes and omits some of them. The sample comprises some 110,000 clones, around three quarters of which are singletons, and roughly 13% rests with the top ten. Sequenced material: PBMCs. These TCRs come from a woman aged 60-70 years in good health and CMV-seropositive.

The chain employs TRBV7-9 and TRBJ2-5; 13 bases are a match to TRBD2. The V gene's germline CDR1 is SEHNR and CDR2 FQNEAQ (reference sequence). J was trimmed by 0 bases and V by 3 bases; bases with no gene match: 1. The length of the CDR3 is 16 residues. The CDR3 coding sequence is TGTGCCAGCAGCTTGGGACTAGCGGGGAACCAAGAGACCCAGTACTTC. Its translation: CASSLGLAGNQETQYF.

The chain employs TRBV30 and TRBJ2-7; tentatively, D is TRBD1 (6 bases). V gave up 3 bases and J gave up 4 bases, with 10 bases separating them. There are 12 residues in the CDR3. In germline, CDR1 is GTSNPN, CDR2 SVGIG (reference sequence). Here the CDR3 DNA reads TGTGCCTGGAGAGAAACAGGGTACGAGCAGTACTTC. Translating gives CAWRETGYEQYF.

CDR3: CASSLVYAGTGGFFYGYTF. CDR3 DNA sequence: TGTGCCAGCAGCTTGGTATATGCGGGGACAGGGGGCTTTTTCTATGGCTACACCTTC. The chain employs TRBV5-4 and TRBJ1-2; 12 bases line up with TRBD1. The CDR3 totals 19 residues. The V segment lost 0 bases and the J segment 4 bases; nucleotides outside the gene matches: 13. CDR1 and CDR2 (germline): SGHNT, YYREEE (reference sequence).

The chain employs TRBV9 and TRBJ1-4; TRBD1 aligns across 12 bases. The CDR3 has 15 residues. V was clipped by 3 bases and J by 8 bases; unmatched bases: 5. CDR1 is SGDLS and CDR2 is YYNGEE in the germline V gene. Here the CDR3 reads CASSALGTGGEKLFF. The CDR3 region has the DNA TGTGCCAGCAGCGCGCTCGGGACAGGGGGCGAAAAACTGTTTTTT.

The chain is built from TRBV7-9 and TRBJ1-5; D gene uncertain. V was shortened by 5 bases and J by 3 bases, with 11 bases between the two germline ends. Germline loops: CDR1 SEHNR, CDR2 FQNEAQ (reference sequence). The CDR3 extends over 14 amino acids. The CDR3 DNA reads as TGTGCCAGCAGCACGGGGTCTCCCAATCAGCCCCAGCATTTT. Its protein product is CASSTGSPNQPQHF.

The V gene is TRBV7-9, the J gene TRBJ1-5; no definite D call. There are 14 residues in the CDR3. Germline V gene data show CDR1 as SEHNR and CDR2 as FQNEAQ (reference sequence). V lost 4 bases, J lost 4 bases, and 11 bases lay in between. CDR3 sequence reads: CASSSMAGNQPQHF. CDR3 DNA: TGTGCCAGCAGCTCGATGGCGGGGAATCAGCCCCAGCATTTT.

This chain joins TRBV9 and TRBJ2-1; the D is unclear. V was trimmed by 3 bases and J by 1 base, leaving 17 bases between them. From germline, CDR1 is SGDLS and CDR2 YYNGEE. The CDR3 has 17 residues. CDR3: CASSATVTEMSYNEQFF. CDR3 bases: TGTGCCAGCAGCGCTACCGTGACGGAGATGTCCTACAATGAGCAGTTCTTC.

This clone turned up a few times. The J gene is TRBJ1-4, the V gene TRBV7-2; weak D call: TRBD1 (5 bases). V lost 5 bases and J 5 bases, leaving 18 bases between the germline ends. The CDR3 consists of 16 residues. Germline V gene sequence: CDR1 SGHTA, CDR2 FQGNSA. The CDR3 DNA reads TGTGCCAGCAGCCTCCCGGCGACAGATAAAAATGAAAAACTGTTTTTT. Translated, it gives CASSLPATDKNEKLFF.

This chain links TRBV7-2 with TRBJ2-1, with 11 bases lining up with TRBD2. The trim removed 5 bases at V and 12 bases at J, leaving 9 bases unmatched. Germline values: CDR1 SGHTA, CDR2 FQGNSA. The CDR3 consists of 14 residues. CDR3 DNA sequence: TGTGCCAGCAGCCCCCGACTAGCGGGGTCCGGGCAGTTCTTC. Protein: CASSPRLAGSGQFF. Full variable domain (rest looked up from reference TRBV7-2 and TRBJ2-1): GAGVSQSPSNKVTEKGKDVELRCDPISGHTALYWYRQSLGQGLEFLIYFQGNSAPDKSGLPSDRFSAERTGGSVSTLTIQRTQQEDSAVYLCASSPRLAGSGQFFGPGTRLTVL.

The chain couples TRBV11-2 to TRBJ2-5; TRBD1 is a possible D gene (5 bases). This CDR3 is 13 amino acids long. The germline V and J ends were trimmed by 3 bases and 4 bases, with 9 bases remaining between them. Germline CDR1 reads SGHAT; CDR2 reads FQNNGV. CDR3 residues: CASSFAGLETQYF. CDR3 sequence (DNA): TGTGCCAGCAGCTTTGCAGGGTTAGAGACCCAGTACTTC. The full variable domain, with the rest looked up from reference TRBV11-2 and TRBJ2-5, is EAGVAQSPRYKIIEKRQSVAFWCNPISGHATLYWYQQILGQGPKLLIQFQNNGVVDDSQLPKDRFSAERLKGVDSTLKIQPAKLEDSAVYLCASSFAGLETQYFGPGTRLLVL.

This chain joins TRBV9 and TRBJ2-3; D gene uncertain. Germline assignment: CDR1 SGDLS and CDR2 YYNGEE. Trimming stripped 4 bases from V and 2 bases from J, with 26 bases between. This CDR3 has 19 amino acids. CDR3 in amino acids: CASSPGEGNPLRFTDTQYF. Here the CDR3 DNA reads TGTGCCAGCAGCCCCGGAGAAGGAAATCCTCTCAGATTCACAGATACGCAGTATTTT.

This clone was observed a few times. The rearrangement links TRBV7-2 to TRBJ1-4; 9 nucleotides line up with TRBD1. J gave up 5 bases and V 5 bases, and 6 bases lay outside the gene matches. Germline V gene data show CDR1 as SGHTA and CDR2 as FQGNSA. The CDR3 totals 15 residues. CDR3 region: CASSRNRGPNEKLFF. The DNA for the CDR3 is TGTGCCAGCAGCAGAAACAGGGGGCCGAATGAAAAACTGTTTTTT.

The CDR3 DNA reads as TGTGCCAGCAGCCTGGGGGGGCAAGTCGGCTCTGAAGCTTTCTTT. It translates to CASSLGGQVGSEAFF. This chain uses TRBV9 with TRBJ1-1, with D possibly matching TRBD1 (6 bases). Deletions cut 4 bases from V and 6 bases from J, with 19 bases between. CDR1 and CDR2 from the germline V gene are SGDLS and YYNGEE. CDR3 length: 15 amino acids. The full variable domain, its missing parts supplied by reference TRBV9 and TRBJ1-1, is DSGVTQTPKHLITATGQRVTLRCSPRSGDLSVYWYQQSLDQGLQFLIQYYNGEERAKGNILERFSAQQFPDLHSELNLSSLELGDSALYFCASSLGGQVGSEAFFGQGTRLTVV.

This chain connects TRBV9 to TRBJ2-7, with D perhaps TRBD2 (6 bases). CDR1 is SGDLS, CDR2 YYNGEE, per germline. Trimming left V 3 bases short and J 2 bases short, with 12 bases between. The CDR3 has 14 amino acids. The chain's CDR3 is CASSAPGLPYEQYF. CDR3 DNA sequence: TGTGCCAGCAGCGCTCCGGGACTCCCCTACGAGCAGTACTTC.

Only one count was recorded for this clone. The J gene is TRBJ2-3, the V gene TRBV27; maybe TRBD2 (5 bases). The CDR3 is 14 amino acids. Trimming stripped 2 bases from V and 5 bases from J, with 11 bases between. The germline CDR1 and CDR2 sequences are MNHEY and SMNVEV (reference sequence). The chain's CDR3 is CASSLRGLGDTQYF. CDR3 nucleotide sequence: TGTGCCAGCAGTTTAAGAGGACTGGGAGATACGCAGTATTTT.

This clone was detected once. The rearrangement uses TRBV7-2 and TRBJ2-3; D is perhaps TRBD2 (6 bases). The CDR3 loop spans 18 amino acids. Trimming removed 4 bases from V and 3 bases from J, with 23 bases in between. The germline V gene has CDR1 SGHTA and CDR2 FQGNSA. The CDR3 here is CASSYGGLLGKVTDTQYF. CDR3 sequence (DNA): TGTGCCAGCAGCTACGGGGGACTCCTGGGGAAGGTAACAGATACGCAGTATTTT.

This clone has only a few counts. V and J are TRBV25-1 and TRBJ1-2; the D gene is possibly TRBD1 (5 bases). V was shortened by 10 bases and J by 6 bases, with 12 bases between the two germline ends. CDR1 is MGHDK, CDR2 SYGVNS, per germline. The CDR3 has 11 amino acids. The CDR3: CATRGGNGYTF. DNA of the CDR3: TGTGCCACCCGGGGGGGGAATGGCTACACCTTC.

The rearrangement joins TRBV19 to TRBJ1-2; 9 positions agree with TRBD1. Germline CDR1 and CDR2: LNHDA and SQIVND (reference sequence). This CDR3 is built from 14 residues. J lost 6 bases, V lost 7 bases, and 9 bases had no gene match. The chain's CDR3 is CASNLQGARNGYTF. CDR3 DNA sequence: TGTGCCAGTAACTTACAGGGGGCTCGGAATGGCTACACCTTC.

The chain combines TRBV5-1 with TRBJ2-7; D not certain. The CDR3 loop spans 15 amino acids. V was trimmed by 0 bases and J by 1 base, leaving 11 bases between them. Germline assignment: CDR1 SGHRS and CDR2 YFSETQ. The CDR3 bases are TGCGCCAGCAGCTTGGTTTCAGGATTATCCTACGAGCAGTACTTC. Its translation is CASSLVSGLSYEQYF.